The following is a T cell receptor (beta chain) sequence with its context. Antigen unknown. The CDR3 is 12 residues long. Germline V lookup: CDR1 SEHNR, CDR2 FQNEAQ (reference sequence). Trimming pared 5 bases from V and 3 bases from J, leaving 7 bases between. It was across several immunoSEQ plates that each subset's genomic DNA was evenly split. Sorted-subset replicate PCRs used 150 to 250 ng of genomic DNA. This amount corresponded to 25,000 to 30,000 T cell genomes. Libraries were prepared by immunoSEQ multiplex PCR; TCRdb keeps only in-frame clonotypes and omits some of them. The data show around 1,900,000 clones, 85% to 95% seen once. The entry originates in a study of shared clonotypes between healthy human individuals. As for the study in general: Donors had three CD4 naive, three CD4 memory, two CD8 naive and one CD8 memory plate apiece. Study conclusions and caveats: Sampling covered nothing but blood. Tissue TCR repertoires likely differ from those found in blood.

The naive CD8 population came from CD45RO-negative cells selected for CCR7, without terminally differentiated effector memory CD45RA+ cells. V and J are TRBV7-9 and TRBJ2-5; weak D call: TRBD1 (5 bases). The receptor was isolated from a man younger than 35 in good health. Some clones in this sample may be carry-over from other donors' samples. Sequenced: naive CD8+ T cells from PBMCs. The CDR3 loop is CASSTTEETQYF. The CDR3 DNA is TGTGCCAGCAGCACGACAGAAGAGACCCAGTACTTC.